This T cell receptor (beta chain) was observed in a study of blood T cell repertoires in COVID-19. As processed by the authors: How many nucleated cells were present was estimated from reference gene primer amplification. Sequenced by immunoSEQ multiplex PCR; TCRdb stores in-frame clones only, minus some. V, J and clone size are those of that table, while D and trimming were read from the DNA. The table lists some 190,000 clones, more than 70% of them singletons. The specimen sequenced was peripheral blood. The sequence derives from a woman aged 40 to 50 who had recovered from COVID-19.

The CDR3 DNA is TGTGCCAGCAGCCTCCTGGGCCAGGGTGACACCATATATTTT. Translation gives CASSLLGQGDTIYF. The genes are TRBV3-1 (or the pseudogene TRBV3-2) and TRBJ1-3; D is perhaps TRBD1 (5 bases). Between the trimmed V and J ends, which lost 4 bases and 8 bases, there was a span of 15 bases. Germline loops: CDR1 LGHDT, CDR2 YNNKEL (reference sequence). The CDR3 covers 14 residues.